This is a list of T cell receptor beta chains from one sample in a study of blood T cells in healthy people across ages. TCRdb itself ran the 5' RACE reads through MiXCR, one entry per CDR3 protein. Counted here are roughly 1,000,000 distinct CDR3 sequences, approximately 26% occurring once; the ten biggest clones make up less than 0.75%. The same specimen was also included in a second study, on T cells of mothers and their children.

The sample was blood. The receptor set was obtained from a girl aged 2-10 years in good health. CDR3s include the opening cysteine and the closing phenylalanine or tryptophan.

J gene	V gene	CDR3 protein
TRBJ2-7	TRBV12-3/TRBV12-4	CASSPTFGTSGHYEQYF
TRBJ2-2	TRBV20-1	CSATHRNTGELFF
TRBJ1-1	TRBV4-2	CASSQVLGSEAFF
TRBJ2-7	TRBV4-2	CASSQVGQGNYEQYF
TRBJ2-5	TRBV5-1	CASSFQLAEETQYF
TRBJ2-5	TRBV2	CASSARSDQTQYF
-	TRBV29-1	CSVQFLEETQYF
TRBJ2-7	TRBV12-3/TRBV12-4	CASRYTGSYEQYF
TRBJ2-7	TRBV20-1	CSASMGQGDEQYF
TRBJ1-2	TRBV25-1	CASSDTPRGNYGYTF
TRBJ1-4	TRBV2	CASSVGEIEKLFF
TRBJ2-7	TRBV6-2/TRBV6-3	CASSYSTIIDQYF
TRBJ2-5	TRBV21-1	CAINILQEAQYF
TRBJ1-6	TRBV29-1	CSVRLGVFENSPLHF
TRBJ1-1	TRBV10-3	CAISDRSQPNTEAFF
TRBJ1-1	TRBV7-9	CASSLGSRNTEAFF
-	TRBV4-1	CASSQTGGAFYEQYF
TRBJ1-6	TRBV27	CASSPRDGLNSPLHF
TRBJ2-5	TRBV12-3/TRBV12-4	CASSSSNGSYGTQYF
TRBJ2-1	TRBV28	CASSLDRARWENEQFF
TRBJ1-4	TRBV12-3/TRBV12-4	CASSLDRGAPEKLFF
TRBJ1-2	TRBV13	CASSLDTGSYTF
TRBJ1-4	TRBV12-3/TRBV12-4	CASSFLQGNEKLFF
TRBJ2-7	TRBV7-9	CASSLAYGGSYEQYF
TRBJ2-1	TRBV4-1	CASSRGLAETYNEQFF
TRBJ2-7	TRBV4-1	CASSPRIGTEYYEQYF
TRBJ2-5	TRBV18	CASSDAPPETQYF
TRBJ2-5	TRBV15	CATSSARGTETQYF
TRBJ2-1	TRBV29-1	CSATSGGREQFF
TRBJ1-1	TRBV6-1	CASSPMGWDRVNTEAFF
TRBJ2-7	TRBV9	CASSVGGGDSYEQYF
TRBJ2-7	TRBV7-9	CASSLECDAAECEQYF
TRBJ2-5	TRBV12-3/TRBV12-4	CASRDNSQETQYF
TRBJ2-7	TRBV4-1	CASSQETSEQYF
-	TRBV28	CASFSPLARYNEQFF
TRBJ2-1	TRBV29-1	CSVTYSGVHNEQFF
TRBJ2-5	TRBV20-1	CSARERIPTEVQYF
TRBJ1-1	TRBV11-2	CASSLRVRETEAFF
TRBJ2-7	TRBV7-8	CASSENRIRHEQYF
TRBJ2-4	TRBV15	CATSRDPGGIKDIQYF
TRBJ2-2	TRBV29-1	CSVDYSRGTGELFF
TRBJ2-1	TRBV12-3/TRBV12-4	CASSWDNGEQFF
TRBJ2-3	TRBV5-6	CASSLGTSGVDTQYF
TRBJ2-1	TRBV29-1	CSVVIRAGGGRNNEQFF
-	TRBV6-1	CASSDMAGRYEQYF
TRBJ2-4	TRBV4-1	CASSQGSRNIIQYF
TRBJ2-5	TRBV20-1	CSATPVDRDSVFKETQYF
TRBJ2-7	TRBV12-3/TRBV12-4	CASSRDRRYEQYF
TRBJ1-5	TRBV4-1	CASSQERSNQPQHF
TRBJ2-1	TRBV7-6	CASSLGWTQKNNEQFF
TRBJ2-1	TRBV14	CASSFMSSYNEQFF
TRBJ2-3	TRBV9	CASSLSGGDTDTQYF
TRBJ2-3	TRBV5-1	CASGIDNTDTQYF
TRBJ1-4	TRBV20-1	CSALTPGHYEKLFF